This paragraph reports one TCR beta chain. As processed by the authors: Estimation of nucleated cell counts relied on the amplification of reference gene primers. Generated by immunoSEQ multiplex PCR, the TCRdb table keeps only in-frame clones and is missing some. The V and J calls and clone size come from that table; D and trimming were worked out from the DNA. The data contain about 240,000 clones, approximately 78% of them singletons. This specimen belongs to a study of blood T cell repertoires in COVID-19. Per germline, CDR1 PRHDT and CDR2 FYEKMQ (reference sequence). V was trimmed by 5 bases and J by 1 base, leaving 11 bases between them. The CDR3 contains 14 residues.

The sequenced sample was peripheral blood. The genes are TRBV13 and TRBJ1-1; unclear D gene. The receptor's source is a woman over 75 with COVID-19, enrolled during active disease. This CDR3 reads CASSPRMANTEAFF. CDR3 coding DNA: TGTGCCAGCAGCCCTCGTATGGCGAACACTGAAGCTTTCTTT. The whole variable domain, filled in from reference TRBV13 and TRBJ1-1, reads AAGVIQSPRHLIKEKRETATLKCYPIPRHDTVYWYQQGPGQDPQFLISFYEKMQSDKGSIPDRFSAQQFSDYHSELNMSSLELGDSALYFCASSPRMANTEAFFGQGTRLTVV.